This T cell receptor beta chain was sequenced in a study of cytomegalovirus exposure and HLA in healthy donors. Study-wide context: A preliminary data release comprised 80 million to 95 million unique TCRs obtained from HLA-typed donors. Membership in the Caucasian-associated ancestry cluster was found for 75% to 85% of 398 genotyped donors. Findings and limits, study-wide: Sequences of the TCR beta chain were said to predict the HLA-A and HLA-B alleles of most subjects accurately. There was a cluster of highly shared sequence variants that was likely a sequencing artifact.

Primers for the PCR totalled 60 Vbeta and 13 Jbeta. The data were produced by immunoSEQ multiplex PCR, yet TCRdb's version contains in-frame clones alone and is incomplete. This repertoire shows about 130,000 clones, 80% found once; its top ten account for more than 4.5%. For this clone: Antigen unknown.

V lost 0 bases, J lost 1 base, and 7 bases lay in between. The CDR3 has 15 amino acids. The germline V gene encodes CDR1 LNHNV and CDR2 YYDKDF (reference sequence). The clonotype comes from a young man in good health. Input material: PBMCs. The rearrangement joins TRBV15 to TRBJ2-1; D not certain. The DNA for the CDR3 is TGTGCCACCAGCAGAGAGCCGGGTTCCTACAATGAGCAGTTCTTC. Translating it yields CATSREPGSYNEQFF.